This T cell receptor beta chain comes out of a study of cytomegalovirus exposure and HLA in healthy donors. Study findings and constraints: A further, later analysis showed that HLA-associated TCR beta chains (compared with equally common others) were more clonally expanded. There were around 160 TCR beta chains listed as cytomegalovirus-associated.

The CDR3 totals 20 residues. Remarks on this clone: Its specificity is unknown.

The study ran its PCR with 60 Vbeta and 13 Jbeta primers. Sequencing used immunoSEQ multiplex PCR; TCRdb keeps in-frame clones, though not all of them. The repertoire holds some 200,000 clones, with roughly 80% as singletons. Specimen: PBMCs. The source is a girl aged 10-17 years in good health and CMV-seronegative. The chain couples TRBV21-1 to TRBJ1-3; the table names TRBD1, a call not compared with the DNA. TRBV21-1 is a recognized pseudogene. The CDR3 spells CASSKEGQGGIRGAGNTIYF. In DNA, the CDR3 is TGTGCCAGCAGCAAAGAGGGACAGGGAGGTATACGGGGTGCTGGAAACACCATATATTTT.